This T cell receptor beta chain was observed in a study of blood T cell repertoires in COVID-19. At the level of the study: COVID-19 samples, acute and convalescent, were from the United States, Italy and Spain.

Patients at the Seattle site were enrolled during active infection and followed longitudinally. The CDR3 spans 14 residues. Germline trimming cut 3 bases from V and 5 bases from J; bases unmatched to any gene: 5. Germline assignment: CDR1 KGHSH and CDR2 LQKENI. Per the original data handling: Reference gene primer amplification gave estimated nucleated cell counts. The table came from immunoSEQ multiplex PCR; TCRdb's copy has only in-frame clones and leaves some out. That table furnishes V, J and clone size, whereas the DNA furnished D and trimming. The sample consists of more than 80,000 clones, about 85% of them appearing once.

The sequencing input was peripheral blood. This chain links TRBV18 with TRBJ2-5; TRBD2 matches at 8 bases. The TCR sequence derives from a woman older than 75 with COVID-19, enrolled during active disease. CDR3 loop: CASSPETSVETQYF. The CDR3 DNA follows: TGTGCCAGCTCACCCGAGACTAGCGTGGAGACCCAGTACTTC.